This T cell receptor beta chain was sequenced for a study of T cell changes during pregnancy in multiple sclerosis. The CDR3 sequence is 16 residues long. CDR1 is SGHNT and CDR2 is YYREEE in the germline V gene (reference sequence). Losses at the gene ends were 4 bases for V and 5 bases for J; bases not matched to a gene: 13. Sequencing used immunoSEQ multiplex PCR; TCRdb keeps in-frame clones, though not all of them. The table has around 30,000 clones, about 92% seen once. The material was CD4+ T cells from peripheral blood mononuclear cells, obtained in the first trimester of pregnancy. The TCR sequence derives from a female donor with multiple sclerosis, enrolled in a pregnancy study. The chain recombines TRBV5-4 with TRBJ2-5; 8 bases agree with TRBD1. DNA for the CDR3: TGTGCCAGCAGCCAGAACGCCGACAGGGGTGGGGAGACCCAGTACTTC. Amino acids: CASSQNADRGGETQYF.